A single sample gave rise to the 9 T cell receptor beta chains below, sequenced in a study of blood T cell repertoires in COVID-19. The protocol was immunoSEQ multiplex PCR, while the TCRdb copy is restricted to in-frame clones and leaves out a portion. In the table there are about 270,000 clones, 80% to 90% of which are singletons. What was sequenced was peripheral blood. The receptors derive from a woman in her thirties with COVID-19, enrolled during active disease.

This chain uses TRBV7-9 with TRBJ2-7; 7 bases match TRBD1. Germline-derived CDR1 and CDR2 are SEHNR and FQNEAQ (reference sequence). This CDR3 spans 14 amino acids. After removal of 4 bases from V and 4 bases from J, the junction contained 7 bases not matched to a gene. The CDR3 nucleotides are TGTGCCAGCAGCTCGACAGGGAATGTTTACGAGCAGTACTTC. It translates to CASSSTGNVYEQYF.

The CDR3 region has the DNA TGTGCCAGCAGTCGTTCCGGGACAGAGTACTATGGCTACACCTTC. The encoded protein is CASSRSGTEYYGYTF. This sequence joins TRBV27 and TRBJ1-2, with 7 bases lining up with TRBD1. CDR1 and CDR2 (germline): MNHEY, SMNVEV (reference sequence). The length of the CDR3 is 15 residues. The V segment lost 5 bases and the J segment 3 bases; nucleotides outside the gene matches: 9.

This clone has a single count. CDR3 protein: CASSLGLAGGEQYF. The CDR3 DNA is TGTGCCAGCAGCCTGGGACTAGCGGGGGGAGAGCAGTACTTC. V gene TRBV6-5 combines with J gene TRBJ2-7; 15 bases map to TRBD2. The CDR3 is made up of 14 amino acids. V shed 6 bases, J shed 7 bases, and the junction held 4 bases outside the gene matches. Germline V lookup: CDR1 MNHEY, CDR2 SVGAGI.

The gene calls are TRBV3-1 (or the pseudogene TRBV3-2) and TRBJ1-1; 8 positions agree with TRBD1. The length of the CDR3 is 13 residues. Per the germline V gene, CDR1 is LGHDT and CDR2 is YNNKEL (reference sequence). V shed 6 bases, J shed 4 bases, and the junction held 4 bases outside the gene matches. CDR3 sequence reads: CASSFTGGTEAFF. In DNA, the CDR3 is TGTGCCAGCAGTTTTACAGGGGGCACTGAAGCTTTCTTT.

The chain is built from TRBV11-2 and TRBJ2-3; TRBD1 agrees at 9 bases. With 5 bases clipped from V and 7 bases from J, the junction kept 13 bases outside the gene matches. The germline V gene encodes CDR1 SGHAT and CDR2 FQNNGV. The CDR3 covers 16 residues. CDR3 region: CASSHRQGGAGYTQYF. For the CDR3, the DNA is TGTGCCAGCAGCCACCGACAGGGGGGGGCAGGGTATACGCAGTATTTT.

The chain uses TRBV7-9 and TRBJ2-2; 7 positions agree with TRBD2. Trimming removed 9 bases from V and 0 bases from J; junction bases left unmatched: 10. CDR1 and CDR2 from the germline V gene are SEHNR and FQNEAQ (reference sequence). The CDR3 is 16 amino acids. CDR3 protein: CASTIPGGTNTGELFF. As DNA, the CDR3 is TGTGCCAGTACTATACCCGGGGGGACGAACACCGGGGAGCTGTTTTTT. The full variable domain, with the rest looked up from reference TRBV7-9 and TRBJ2-2, is DTGVSQNPRHKITKRGQNVTFRCDPISEHNRLYWYRQTLGQGPEFLTYFQNEAQLEKSRLLSDRFSAERPKGSFSTLEIQRTEQGDSAMYLCASTIPGGTNTGELFFGEGSRLTVL.

This CDR3 reads CASSGTSGASYEQYF. CDR3 nucleotides: TGTGCCAGTAGCGGGACTAGCGGGGCCTCCTACGAGCAGTACTTC. The rearrangement joins TRBV19 to TRBJ2-7, with 13 nucleotides matching TRBD2. The CDR3 extends over 15 amino acids. V gave up 6 bases and J gave up 0 bases; unmatched junction bases: 2. The germline CDR1 and CDR2 sequences are LNHDA and SQIVND (reference sequence).

The V call is TRBV6-5, the J call TRBJ1-5; D is unresolved. The length of the CDR3 is 15 residues. Germline-derived CDR1 and CDR2 are MNHEY and SVGAGI. V lost 0 bases, J lost 5 bases, and 11 bases lay in between. DNA of the CDR3: TGTGCCAGCAGTTACTCCCGCGGCTTACATCAGCCCCAGCATTTT. The encoded protein is CASSYSRGLHQPQHF.

The chain is built from TRBV6-5 and TRBJ2-7; TRBD1 aligns across 8 bases. V dropped 0 bases and J dropped 4; count of bases not matched to a gene: 8. Germline V lookup: CDR1 MNHEY, CDR2 SVGAGI. The CDR3 length is 16 residues. The CDR3, as DNA: TGTGCCAGCAGTTACTCGAGAGGCGGACAGGGATACGAGCAGTACTTC. This codes for CASSYSRGGQGYEQYF.